What follows are 9 T cell receptor beta chains derived from one specimen sequenced in a study of T-cell reconstitution after alpha-beta-depleted transplantation in children. Molecular barcoding with unique molecular identifiers was used for the TCRbeta library. MiXCR, applied by TCRdb to the PCR reads, yields one record per CDR3 protein. This sample has about 610,000 distinct CDR3 sequences, with 10% to 13% found just once. Specimen: PBMCs from the stem cell graft donor, collected from the stem cell graft. These receptors were taken from a human donor who donated a stem cell graft to a child with acute myeloid leukemia.

This clonotype was found many times. The CDR3 coding sequence is TGTGCCAGCAGTTTACAGCGGAACGACAATGAGCAGTTCTTC. As protein: CASSLQRNDNEQFF. The chain employs TRBV27 and TRBJ2-1, with D perhaps matching TRBD2 (5 bases). The CDR3 has 14 amino acids. CDR1 and CDR2 (germline): MNHEY, SMNVEV (reference sequence). V was shortened by 2 bases and J by 5 bases, with 10 bases between the two germline ends.

This clonotype has only a few counts. The V call is TRBV25-1, the J call TRBJ2-1; TRBD2 is a possible D gene (6 bases). This CDR3 has 13 residues. The germline CDR1 and CDR2 sequences are MGHDK and SYGVNS. The germline V and J ends were trimmed by 8 bases and 0 bases, with 8 bases remaining between them. CDR3 loop: CASGGVSYNEQFF. CDR3 bases: TGTGCCAGCGGAGGGGTCTCCTACAATGAGCAGTTCTTC.

This clonotype was recorded a few times. The chain recombines TRBV6-1 with TRBJ2-7; possibly TRBD1 for D (6 bases). Deletions cut 2 bases from V and 6 bases from J, with 11 bases between. This CDR3 comprises 13 residues. Germline loops: CDR1 MNHNS, CDR2 SASEGT. The DNA for the CDR3 is TGTGCCAGCAGTGAAACAACAGGGATCGAGCAGTACTTC. This codes for CASSETTGIEQYF.

This clonotype has just a few counts. CDR3 nucleotides: TGTGCCAGCAGCTTAGCAGGCAGGGAAGAGACCCAGTACTTC. Encoded protein: CASSLAGREETQYF. The chain employs TRBV7-8 and TRBJ2-5, with a tentative D call TRBD1 (5 bases). Germline CDR1 is SGHVS and CDR2 is FQNEAQ. The CDR3 consists of 14 residues. V dropped 0 bases and J dropped 3 bases, with 8 bases sitting between them.

The sample holds a few counts of this clonotype. J is TRBJ2-7 and V is TRBV28, with TRBD2 identical over 10 bases. CDR1 and CDR2 (germline): MDHEN, SYDVKM. CDR3 length equals 15 residues. V was clipped by 7 bases and J by 0 bases; unmatched bases: 6. CDR3 bases: TGTGCCAGCACCCTAGCGGGAGCCTCCTCCTACGAGCAGTACTTC. This gives the protein CASTLAGASSYEQYF.

The CDR3 DNA reads TGTGCCAGCAGCTTCCTCGGAGGACAGGGGTATCAGCCCCAGCATTTT. Amino acids: CASSFLGGQGYQPQHF. This chain uses TRBV7-9 with TRBJ1-5, with TRBD1 matching 9 bases. CDR1 and CDR2 (germline): SEHNR, FQNEAQ (reference sequence). With V trimmed by 3 bases and J by 5 bases, 8 bases remained unmatched. The CDR3 is made up of 16 amino acids.

This clonotype appeared many times. The chain recombines TRBV5-4 with TRBJ1-4; D is possibly TRBD1 (5 bases). CDR3 length: 17 amino acids. Germline lookup yields CDR1 SGHNT and CDR2 YYREEE (reference sequence). V dropped 4 bases and J dropped 1 base, with 17 bases sitting between them. DNA of the CDR3: TGTGCCAGCAGCCAAAGCCACGGGGGAGGAACTAATGAAAAACTGTTTTTT. Translation gives CASSQSHGGGTNEKLFF.

The gene calls are TRBV12-3 or TRBV12-4 and TRBJ2-1; the match to TRBD2 covers 9 bases. With 6 bases clipped from V and 5 bases from J, the junction kept 8 bases outside the gene matches. This CDR3 region has 15 residues. DNA of the CDR3: TGTGCCAGCAGCCGTCTAGCGGGATGGAACAATGAGCAGTTCTTC. Translation gives CASSRLAGWNNEQFF.

The rearrangement joins TRBV4-3 to TRBJ2-1; unclear D gene. Germline CDR1 is LGHNA and CDR2 is YSLEER. CDR3 length: 16 residues. Trimming took 0 bases from V and 3 from J, leaving 12 bases between them. The CDR3 region has the DNA TGCGCCAGCAGCCAAGATCGGTTGCTCCACTACAATGAGCAGTTCTTC. As protein: CASSQDRLLHYNEQFF.